Below, 6 T cell receptor beta chains from the same sample are listed, as sequenced in a study of T-cell memory formation after mild COVID-19. TCRdb re-analysed the 5' RACE reads in MiXCR, keeping a single row per CDR3 protein. The table includes under 450,000 distinct CDR3 sequences, 20% to 25% detected once. Input material: PBMCs or a T cell subset sorted from them (not recorded which). These receptors all stem from a man aged 18-30 years who had mild COVID-19 (a few samples of this study predate the infection). Cell type and time point are not known.

In its sample, this clonotype was seen a few times. The CDR3 is CASSVGNSGNEQFF. The CDR3 DNA reads TGTGCCAGCAGCGTAGGTAATAGCGGCAATGAGCAGTTCTTC. The genes are TRBV9 and TRBJ2-1; D is possibly TRBD2 (6 bases). V was trimmed by 0 bases and J by 6 bases, leaving 10 bases between them. Germline V gene data show CDR1 as SGDLS and CDR2 as YYNGEE. The CDR3 runs 14 residues.

This clonotype has more than one count but fewer than ten. The CDR3 region has the DNA TGTGCCAGCACCCTCTTGGGCCGTAGCACAGATACGCAGTATTTT. Protein: CASTLLGRSTDTQYF. The V and J genes are TRBV7-8 and TRBJ2-3, with D hard to call. Germline CDR1 and CDR2: SGHVS and FQNEAQ. Trimming stripped 7 bases from V and 0 bases from J, with 14 bases between. This CDR3 is 15 amino acids long.

The genes are TRBV7-9 and TRBJ2-3, with D hard to call. From germline, CDR1 is SEHNR and CDR2 FQNEAQ (reference sequence). The CDR3 covers 12 residues. The V end lost 3 bases, the J end lost 9 bases, and 10 bases lay between the germline ends. In DNA, the CDR3 is TGTGCCAGCAGCTTTCATAGAGAGACGCAGTATTTT. Amino acid sequence: CASSFHRETQYF.

The table lists this clonotype with a count of one. The chain carries TRBV5-1 and TRBJ2-1; 11 bases agree with TRBD2. This CDR3 spans 17 amino acids. Germline-derived CDR1 and CDR2 are SGHRS and YFSETQ. V was pared by 4 bases and J by 10 bases, with 16 bases of the junction left unmatched. The CDR3 DNA reads as TGCGCCAGCAGCCTCGATATTAGGACTAGCGGGTCCGCGGAGCAGTTCTTC. Translating it yields CASSLDIRTSGSAEQFF.

The V and J genes are TRBV4-2 and TRBJ1-4; the match to TRBD1 covers 9 bases. Germline V gene data show CDR1 as LGHNA and CDR2 as YNFKEQ. Trimming at V came to 4 bases and at J to 2 bases, leaving 5 bases not matched to a gene. CDR3 length: 16 residues. The CDR3 DNA reads TGTGCCAGCAGCCTACAGGGGGCGGCCACTAATGAAAAACTGTTTTTT. It encodes CASSLQGAATNEKLFF.

This chain uses TRBV30 with TRBJ2-3; 9 positions agree with TRBD2. Germline loops: CDR1 GTSNPN, CDR2 SVGIG (reference sequence). V gave up 8 bases and J gave up 6 bases; unmatched junction bases: 9. The CDR3 has 13 amino acids. As DNA, the CDR3 is TGTGCCCGGGGAGCGGGGGGAGGGGATACGCAGTATTTT. Translating it yields CARGAGGGDTQYF. Full variable domain (missing parts from reference TRBV30 and TRBJ2-3): SQTIHQWPATLVQPVGSPLSLECTVEGTSNPNLYWYRQAAGRGLQLLFYSVGIGQISSEVPQNLSASRPQDRQFILSSKKLLLSDSGFYLCARGAGGGDTQYFGPGTRLTVL.